These T cell receptor beta chains were read from a single sample in a study of blood T cells in healthy people across ages. A single record per CDR3 protein comes from TCRdb applying MiXCR to the 5' RACE reads. The table includes approximately 1,700,000 distinct CDR3 sequences, around 42% detected once. Sequenced sample: blood. These receptors were obtained from a human donor in good health. Each CDR3 is given with its conserved first and last residue. A D gene is named only where the DNA matches it firmly. Expanded clones get a size class; other rows say once, few or many, or leave the size out.

d_gene	abundance	v_gene	j_gene	CDR3aa	CDR3nt
-	-	TRBV6-5	TRBJ2-3	CASSRQSATDTQYF	TGTGCCAGCAGTCGACAAAGCGCCACAGATACGCAGTATTTT
-	-	TRBV12-3/TRBV12-4	TRBJ2-3	CASVGKLSADTQYF	TGTGCCAGCGTGGGCAAACTAAGCGCAGATACGCAATATTTT
TRBD1	-	TRBV27	TRBJ2-6	CASRTGLGANVLTF	TGTGCCAGCAGGACAGGGCTCGGGGCCAACGTCCTGACTTTC
-	-	TRBV5-1	TRBJ1-2	CASSLASGGASYGYTF	TGCGCCAGCAGCTTGGCTTCGGGGGGCGCATCCTATGGCTACACCTTC
TRBD1	-	TRBV7-2	TRBJ2-7	CASAEGQIYEQYF	TGTGCCAGCGCAGAGGGACAGATCTACGAGCAGTACTTC
-	few	TRBV4-3	TRBJ2-7	CASSQDLRSPYEQYF	TGCGCCAGCAGCCAAGATCTGAGGTCCCCCTACGAGCAGTACTTC
-	-	TRBV18	TRBJ2-5	CASSLNPGSSGETQYF	TGTGCCAGCTCACTTAACCCGGGCTCGTCGGGGGAGACCCAGTACTTC
TRBD1	few	TRBV10-3	TRBJ1-2	CASRTGDSGYTF	TGTGCCTCCCGGACAGGGGATTCTGGCTACACCTTC
-	-	TRBV5-1	TRBJ2-1	CASSLQPGDVNYNEQFF	TGCGCCAGCAGCTTACAACCAGGGGACGTAAATTACAATGAGCAGTTCTTC
TRBD2	-	TRBV10-3	TRBJ2-5	CAISAVGGVETQYF	TGTGCCATCAGTGCGGTCGGGGGGGTGGAGACCCAGTACTTC
-	-	TRBV29-1	TRBJ2-5	CSVVRENQETQYF	TGCAGCGTTGTCCGGGAGAACCAAGAGACCCAGTACTTC
-	-	TRBV7-2	TRBJ2-3	CASSLSSASDTDTQYF	TGTGCCAGCAGCTTAAGTAGTGCCAGCGATACAGATACGCAGTATTTT
-	-	TRBV7-2	TRBJ2-7	CASSPQAGVAPYEQYF	TGTGCCAGCAGCCCCCAAGCAGGGGTCGCACCTTACGAGCAGTACTTC
TRBD1	few	TRBV12-3/TRBV12-4	TRBJ1-5	CASSLPGGAPQHF	TGTGCCAGCAGTTTACCAGGGGGTGCGCCCCAGCATTTT
-	few	TRBV9	TRBJ2-3	CASSVGAGGRTDTQYF	TGTGCCAGCAGCGTAGGGGCCGGGGGGCGCACAGATACGCAGTATTTT
-	-	TRBV4-2	TRBJ1-4	CASSQGWAGFNEKLFF	TGTGCCAGCAGCCAAGGATGGGCCGGGTTTAATGAAAAACTGTTTTTT
TRBD1	-	TRBV12-3/TRBV12-4	TRBJ2-1	CASSPDRGIYNEQFF	TGTGCCAGCAGCCCGGACAGGGGGATATACAATGAGCAGTTCTTC
-	-	TRBV12-3/TRBV12-4	TRBJ1-4	CASSPGVREKLFF	TGTGCCAGCAGCCCTGGTGTGAGAGAAAAACTGTTTTTT
-	-	TRBV14	TRBJ1-1	CASSQEGFRGMNTEAFF	TGTGCCAGCAGCCAAGAGGGGTTCCGGGGTATGAACACTGAAGCTTTCTTT
TRBD2	few	TRBV6-5	TRBJ2-1	CASSRTLAGTYNEQFF	TGTGCCAGCAGTCGGACCCTAGCGGGGACCTACAATGAGCAGTTCTTC
-	-	TRBV28	TRBJ2-7	CASNWGPLSGAHEQYF	TGTGCCAGCAACTGGGGACCCTTATCAGGTGCCCACGAGCAGTACTTC
-	-	TRBV20-1	TRBJ2-2	CSAPDSYTGELFF	TGCAGTGCTCCGGACAGTTACACCGGGGAGCTGTTTTTT
-	-	TRBV20-1	TRBJ2-3	CSAGSPDRSTDTQYF	TGCAGTGCTGGAAGCCCGGACAGAAGCACAGATACGCAGTATTTT
TRBD2	few	TRBV4-1	TRBJ2-5	CASSQPGLAGETQYF	TGCGCCAGCAGCCAACCGGGACTAGCGGGAGAGACCCAGTACTTC
-	-	TRBV7-2	TRBJ1-4	CASSPGGGYEKLFF	TGTGCCAGCAGCCCCGGAGGGGGATATGAAAAACTGTTTTTT
-	-	TRBV29-1	TRBJ2-3	CSLKAGDTQYF	TGCAGCCTCAAGGCGGGAGATACGCAGTATTTT
-	-	TRBV20-1	TRBJ1-2	CSARDHRGIGGYTF	TGCAGTGCTAGGGATCATCGGGGCATTGGTGGCTACACCTTC
-	-	TRBV29-1	TRBJ1-1	CSVGRGRFQGLAFF	TGCAGCGTTGGAAGGGGCCGATTCCAGGGGTTGGCTTTCTTT
-	-	TRBV27	TRBJ1-6	CASSPYVGSPLHF	TGTGCCAGCAGTCCCTATGTGGGTTCACCCCTCCACTTT
-	few	TRBV6-6	TRBJ2-5	CASWHMETQYF	TGTGCCAGTTGGCATATGGAGACCCAGTACTTC
-	-	TRBV4-1	TRBJ1-4	CASSRERGPEKLFF	TGCGCCAGCAGCCGAGAAAGGGGTCCCGAAAAACTGTTTTTT
-	-	TRBV20-1	TRBJ2-3	CSARDSRGGVQDTQYF	TGCAGTGCTAGAGATTCGCGGGGCGGAGTACAAGATACGCAGTATTTT
TRBD1	few	TRBV28	TRBJ2-7	CASSEGQGAGEQYF	TGTGCCAGCAGTGAGGGACAGGGGGCTGGCGAGCAGTACTTC
-	-	TRBV6-5	TRBJ1-1	CASSYQAPNTEAFF	TGTGCCAGCAGTTACCAGGCCCCCAACACTGAAGCTTTCTTT
TRBD1	-	TRBV14	TRBJ2-3	CASSPRIQGADTQYF	TGTGCCAGCAGCCCAAGAATACAGGGGGCAGATACGCAGTATTTT
TRBD1	-	TRBV28	TRBJ2-7	CASWDRAGYEQYF	TGTGCCAGCTGGGACAGGGCCGGTTACGAGCAGTACTTC
TRBD1	-	TRBV12-3/TRBV12-4	TRBJ1-1	CASSSGQGAPEAFF	TGTGCCAGCAGTTCAGGACAGGGGGCCCCTGAAGCTTTCTTT
-	-	TRBV6-1	TRBJ2-2	CAGSDATNTGELFF	TGTGCCGGTTCGGACGCAACGAACACCGGGGAGCTGTTTTTT
-	few	TRBV9	TRBJ2-3	CASSVGSGGADTQYF	TGTGCCAGCAGCGTTGGCTCCGGAGGGGCAGATACGCAGTATTTT
-	few	TRBV20-1	TRBJ2-1	CSARDGAGGNEQFF	TGCAGTGCTAGAGATGGGGCCGGGGGCAATGAGCAGTTCTTC
TRBD1	-	TRBV11-2	TRBJ1-4	CASSLERTGLFF	TGTGCCAGCAGCTTAGAGAGGACAGGGCTGTTTTTT
-	-	TRBV20-1	TRBJ1-1	CSASPSALNTEAFF	TGCAGTGCTAGTCCATCGGCGTTGAACACTGAAGCTTTCTTT
-	few	TRBV20-1	TRBJ2-5	CSAKIAPNPGETQYF	TGCAGTGCTAAGATAGCGCCCAACCCGGGAGAGACCCAGTACTTC
TRBD1	few	TRBV5-1	TRBJ2-7	CASSPDLDRNYEQYF	TGCGCCAGCAGCCCAGATCTGGACAGGAATTACGAGCAGTACTTC
-	few	TRBV7-8	TRBJ1-4	CASSPRADRQINEKLFF	TGTGCCAGCAGCCCGAGGGCCGACAGACAGATTAATGAGAAACTGTTTTTT
TRBD1	-	TRBV29-1	TRBJ2-7	CSVRQGARSYEQYF	TGCAGCGTCCGACAGGGGGCTAGGTCCTACGAGCAGTACTTC
-	-	TRBV12-3/TRBV12-4	TRBJ1-1	CASILSMGNTEAFF	TGTGCCAGCATCCTATCAATGGGGAACACTGAAGCTTTCTTT
-	-	TRBV20-1	TRBJ2-4	CSARAVLEQYF	TGCAGTGCTAGGGCCGTTCTTGAGCAGTACTTC
-	-	TRBV20-1	TRBJ1-2	CRTGTGNYGYTF	TGCAGGACTGGGACGGGAAACTATGGCTACACCTTC
-	-	TRBV4-2	TRBJ1-4	CASSQDRDKLFF	TGTGCCAGCAGCCAAGATCGGGACAAACTGTTTTTT
-	-	TRBV6-4	TRBJ1-5	CASLILYISNQPQHF	TGTGCCAGCTTGATATTATATATTAGCAATCAGCCCCAGCATTTT
-	once	TRBV7-2	TRBJ1-2	CASSLGEIYGYTF	TGTGCCAGCAGCTTAGGAGAGATCTATGGCTACACCTTC
-	few	TRBV7-3	TRBJ1-1	CASSPQSGVEAFF	TGTGCCAGCAGCCCACAATCCGGTGTTGAAGCTTTCTTT
-	-	TRBV5-6	TRBJ1-1	CASSRRILEAFF	TGTGCCAGCAGTCGGCGGATTCTAGAAGCTTTCTTT
-	once	TRBV7-2	TRBJ2-3	CASSLVLLAAQYF	TGTGCCAGCAGCTTAGTTCTCCTGGCGGCGCAGTATTTT
-	-	TRBV5-6	TRBJ2-3	CASSFPEITDTQYF	TGTGCCAGCAGCTTCCCCGAAATCACAGATACGCAGTATTTT
TRBD2	-	TRBV5-6	TRBJ2-1	CASRLLAGGHEQFF	TGTGCCAGCAGATTACTAGCGGGGGGTCATGAGCAGTTCTTC
TRBD1	few	TRBV10-3	TRBJ2-1	CAISPGTATGNEQFF	TGTGCCATCAGTCCCGGGACAGCCACGGGGAATGAGCAGTTCTTC
-	few	TRBV7-8	TRBJ1-1	CASSWAQGTEAFF	TGTGCCAGCAGTTGGGCCCAGGGTACTGAAGCTTTCTTT